The present T cell receptor (beta chain) was sequenced within a study of T cell changes during pregnancy in multiple sclerosis. Trimming shortened V by 0 bases and J by 2 bases, and 12 bases separated the two germline ends. This CDR3 has 16 amino acids. The germline gives CDR1 MGHRA, CDR2 YSYEKL. Clones were read by immunoSEQ multiplex PCR, and TCRdb kept only the in-frame ones, dropping some. The sample comprises about 93,000 clones, 80% to 95% of which are singletons, and 2% to 2.5% rests with the top ten. This sequence was found in a female donor with multiple sclerosis, enrolled in a pregnancy study. The genes are TRBV4-1 and TRBJ2-3; D possibly corresponds to TRBD2 (6 bases). The sequenced sample was peripheral blood, obtained after pregnancy. The CDR3 region is CASSQERAGYTDTQYF. CDR3 nucleotides: TGCGCCAGCAGCCAAGAAAGAGCGGGTTACACAGATACGCAGTATTTT.